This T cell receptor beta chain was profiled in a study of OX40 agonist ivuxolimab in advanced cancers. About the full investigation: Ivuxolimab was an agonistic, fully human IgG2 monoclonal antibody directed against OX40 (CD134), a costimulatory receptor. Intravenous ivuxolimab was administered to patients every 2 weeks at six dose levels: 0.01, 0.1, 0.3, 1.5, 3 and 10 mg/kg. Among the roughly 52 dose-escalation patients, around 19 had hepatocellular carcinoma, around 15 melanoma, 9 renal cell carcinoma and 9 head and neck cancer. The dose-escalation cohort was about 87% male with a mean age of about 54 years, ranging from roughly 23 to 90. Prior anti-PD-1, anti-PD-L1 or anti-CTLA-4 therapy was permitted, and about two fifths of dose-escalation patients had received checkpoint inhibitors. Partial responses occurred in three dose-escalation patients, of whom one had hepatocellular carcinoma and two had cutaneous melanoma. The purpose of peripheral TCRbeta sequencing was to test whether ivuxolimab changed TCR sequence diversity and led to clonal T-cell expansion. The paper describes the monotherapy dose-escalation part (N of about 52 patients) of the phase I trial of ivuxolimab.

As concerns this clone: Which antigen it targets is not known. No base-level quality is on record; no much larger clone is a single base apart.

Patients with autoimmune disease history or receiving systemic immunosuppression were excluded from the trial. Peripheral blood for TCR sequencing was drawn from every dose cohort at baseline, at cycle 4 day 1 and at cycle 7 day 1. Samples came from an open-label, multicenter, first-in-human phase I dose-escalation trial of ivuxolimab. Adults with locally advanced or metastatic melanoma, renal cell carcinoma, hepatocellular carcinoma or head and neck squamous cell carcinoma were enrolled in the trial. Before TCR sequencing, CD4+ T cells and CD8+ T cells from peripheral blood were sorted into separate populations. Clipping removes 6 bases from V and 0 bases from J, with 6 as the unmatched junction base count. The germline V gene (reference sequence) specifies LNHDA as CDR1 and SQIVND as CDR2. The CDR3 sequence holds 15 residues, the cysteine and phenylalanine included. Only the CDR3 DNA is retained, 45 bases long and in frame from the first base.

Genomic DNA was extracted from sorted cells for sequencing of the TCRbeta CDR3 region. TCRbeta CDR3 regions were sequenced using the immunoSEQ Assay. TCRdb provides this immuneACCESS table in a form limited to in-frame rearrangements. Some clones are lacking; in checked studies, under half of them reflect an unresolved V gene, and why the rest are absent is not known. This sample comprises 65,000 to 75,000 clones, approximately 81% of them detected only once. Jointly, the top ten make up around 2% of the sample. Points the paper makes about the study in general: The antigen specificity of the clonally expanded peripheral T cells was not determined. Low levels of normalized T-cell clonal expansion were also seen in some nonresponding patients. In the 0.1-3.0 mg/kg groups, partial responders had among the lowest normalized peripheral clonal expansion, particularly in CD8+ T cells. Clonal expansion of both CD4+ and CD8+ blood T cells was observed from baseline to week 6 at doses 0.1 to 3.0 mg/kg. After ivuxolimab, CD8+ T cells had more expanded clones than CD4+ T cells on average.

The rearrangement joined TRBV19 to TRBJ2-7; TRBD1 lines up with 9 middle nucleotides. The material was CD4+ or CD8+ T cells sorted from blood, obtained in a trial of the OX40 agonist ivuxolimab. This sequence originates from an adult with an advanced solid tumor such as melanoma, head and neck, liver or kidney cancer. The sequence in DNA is TGTGCCAGTAGCCCCGGGACAGGGTCCTCCTACGAGCAGTACTTC. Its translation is CASSPGTGSSYEQYF.